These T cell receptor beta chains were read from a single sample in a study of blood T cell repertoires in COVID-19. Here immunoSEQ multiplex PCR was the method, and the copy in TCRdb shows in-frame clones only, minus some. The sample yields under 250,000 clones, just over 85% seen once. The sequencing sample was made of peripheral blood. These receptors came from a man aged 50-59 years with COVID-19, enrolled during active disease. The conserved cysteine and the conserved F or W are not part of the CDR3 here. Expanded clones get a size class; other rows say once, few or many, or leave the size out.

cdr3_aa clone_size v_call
ASSSLPTGTYSPLH NA TRBV7-9
SVPGQSSGNTIY NA TRBV29-1
AWGPGGASYNSPLH NA TRBV30
ASSLFTGGLSYEQY once TRBV7-9
ASSPTSGRDEQF NA TRBV11-2
ASSWDIPNQPQH NA TRBV5-5
ASSISAVQETQY NA TRBV19
ASSSGTSGGANEQF NA TRBV5-5
ASSSHRHQGAPGELF NA TRBV7-9
ASSQLGGGYGYT NA TRBV4-3
ASSTHTGLGNTIY NA TRBV7-8
ASSLGGKQEKLF NA TRBV5-1
ASSGLAGVGNEQF NA TRBV6-4
ASSIYELDTTNYGYT once TRBV9
ASSPQRGGPVGELF NA TRBV2
ASSLSGGTYNEQF few TRBV7-2
ASSRNSQGGGNTIY once TRBV6-6
ASSWDRNYEQY NA TRBV5-1
ASSGSRLVPFSSYNEQF NA TRBV6-1
ASSLGTSNSPLH NA TRBV7-9
ASSENRGQPQH NA TRBV6-4
ASRLAGAPYEQY NA TRBV23-1
ASSLAGQAFGTQY NA TRBV7-6
ASSLPGYLSGYT hyperexpanded TRBV28
ASSFSGLAGEREF NA TRBV5-5
ASVPLRGAGGSALLWNQPQH NA TRBV28
ASSYDRGPDTQY few TRBV6-2/TRBV6-3
ASSPRFRGANYGYT NA TRBV5-6
ASSSRSYNEQF once TRBV12-3/TRBV12-4
AIGEVNTEAF NA TRBV7-9
ASSRGQGAPNTEAF few TRBV7-9
ASSRGTLTEETQY NA TRBV4-3
ASSASPGWDSPLH NA TRBV7-3
ASSLKTSKWDETQY NA TRBV5-1
ASRRVLQNTEAF NA TRBV13
ASSPGLMNTEAF NA TRBV7-2
ASSTGTGWETQY NA TRBV6-6
ASSYNRDRGYEQY NA TRBV27
ASSLQGLGSQY NA TRBV12-3/TRBV12-4
ASSRLAGGYEQY NA TRBV2
ASSASADRGETQY NA TRBV7-3
ASRLGQERGQY NA TRBV12-3/TRBV12-4